The clone carrying this TCR beta chain appeared a few times. The data stem from a study of blood T cells in healthy people across ages. The CDR3 runs 15 residues. Trimming removed 7 bases at V and 6 bases at J, with 19 bases between. The V gene's germline CDR1 is MNHEY and CDR2 SMNVEV (reference sequence). The authors ran a second PCR of 7 to 11 cycles using a sample-barcoded 5' primer and a J-beta primer mix. Via MiXCR, TCRdb re-called the 5' RACE reads, giving one row per CDR3 protein. This table has under 750,000 distinct CDR3 sequences, roughly 48% appearing once. The rearrangement links TRBV27 to TRBJ2-1, with D possibly being TRBD2 (6 bases). The specimen sequenced was blood. The TCR was taken from a man of 80 years or more in good health. CDR3 DNA: TGTGCCAGCACCCCATGGGCGGGGTGGGGCAATGAGCAGTTCTTC. The encoded protein is CASTPWAGWGNEQFF.